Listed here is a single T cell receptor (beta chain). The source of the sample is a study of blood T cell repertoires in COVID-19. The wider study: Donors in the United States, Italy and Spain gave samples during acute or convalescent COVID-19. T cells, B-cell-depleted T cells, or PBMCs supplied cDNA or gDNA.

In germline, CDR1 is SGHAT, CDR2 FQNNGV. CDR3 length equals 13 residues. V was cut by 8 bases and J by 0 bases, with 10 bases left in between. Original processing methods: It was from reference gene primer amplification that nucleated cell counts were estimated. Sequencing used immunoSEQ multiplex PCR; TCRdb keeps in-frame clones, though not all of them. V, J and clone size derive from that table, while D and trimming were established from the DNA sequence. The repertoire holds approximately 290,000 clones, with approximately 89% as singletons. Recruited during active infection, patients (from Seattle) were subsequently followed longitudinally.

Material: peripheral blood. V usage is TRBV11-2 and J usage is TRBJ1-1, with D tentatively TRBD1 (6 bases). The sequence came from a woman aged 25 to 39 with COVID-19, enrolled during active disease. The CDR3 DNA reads TGTGCCAGCCGACAGGTCATGAACACTGAAGCTTTCTTT. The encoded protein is CASRQVMNTEAFF.